One and the same sample provided the 31 T cell receptor beta chains below, sequenced in a study of shared clonotypes between healthy human individuals. The protocol was immunoSEQ multiplex PCR, while the TCRdb copy is restricted to in-frame clones and leaves out a portion. This sample has about 770,000 clones, with approximately 77% found just once. Sequencing was done on a sample of memory CD4+ T cells sorted from blood. The subset was: CD45RA-negative fraction. These receptors originate from a woman in her twenties or thirties in good health.

The chain combines TRBV29-1 with TRBJ2-5; a weak D match, TRBD2 (5 bases). Trimming pared 3 bases from V and 4 bases from J, leaving 12 bases between. Per the germline V gene, CDR1 is SQVTM and CDR2 is ANQGSEA. The CDR3 is 13 residues long. In nucleotides, the CDR3 is TGCAGCGTTGAGAGGACGGGAAGAGAGACCCAGTACTTC. Translation gives CSVERTGRETQYF.

This clone was found a few times. This chain links TRBV7-6 with TRBJ1-1; no definite D call. With 4 bases removed from V and 4 bases from J, the gap between germline ends came to 10 bases. The germline V gene has CDR1 SGHVS and CDR2 FNYEAQ. The CDR3 runs to 13 residues. The CDR3 protein is CASSSWPRTEAFF. In nucleotides, the CDR3 is TGTGCCAGCAGCTCCTGGCCCCGCACTGAAGCTTTCTTT.

The rearrangement uses TRBV11-3 and TRBJ2-5; TRBD1 matches at 12 bases. The J segment lost 5 bases and the V segment lost 5 bases, leaving 12 bases of the junction unmatched. Per germline, CDR1 SGHNT and CDR2 YENEEA. The CDR3 is 17 amino acids. In nucleotides, the CDR3 is TGTGCCAGCAGCCTCCGATCTGGGACAGGGGGCCGGGAGACCCAGTACTTC. Protein: CASSLRSGTGGRETQYF.

The chain recombines TRBV6-6 with TRBJ2-1; 12 positions match TRBD2. Looked up from germline, CDR1 is MNHNY and CDR2 is SVGAGI (reference sequence). V trimming: 6 bases; J trimming: 7 bases; junction bases outside the gene matches: 10. This CDR3 has 16 amino acids. The chain's CDR3 is CASRTATSGSGNEQFF. CDR3 bases: TGTGCCAGCAGAACCGCGACTAGCGGGAGTGGAAATGAGCAGTTCTTC.

Only a few counts were recorded for this clone. The same CDR3 also results from other DNA sequences found in this sample. The genes are TRBV27 and TRBJ2-7; D is uncertain. CDR3 length: 13 residues. Germline assignment: CDR1 MNHEY and CDR2 SMNVEV (reference sequence). The germline V and J ends were trimmed by 5 bases and 3 bases, with 11 bases remaining between them. Written as DNA, the CDR3 is TGTGCCAGCAGTCTCCGGGTCTACTACGAGCAGTACTTC. Its protein product is CASSLRVYYEQYF.

This clone has more than one count but fewer than ten. The V call is TRBV10-3, the J call TRBJ2-7; D tentatively reads TRBD1 or TRBD2 (5 bases each). The length of the CDR3 is 18 residues. V was pared by 2 bases and J by 1 base, with 21 bases between. Germline V gene lookup returns CDR1 ENHRY and CDR2 SYGVKD. CDR3 sequence (DNA): TGTGCCATCAGTGAGGGGTTTGAGGGGAGCCGGAATTCCTACGAGCAGTACTTC. Translation: CAISEGFEGSRNSYEQYF.

The V and J genes are TRBV5-4 and TRBJ2-7, with TRBD2 matching 10 bases. The CDR3 extends over 17 amino acids. After removal of 4 bases from V and 4 bases from J, the junction contained 14 bases not matched to a gene. The germline V gene encodes CDR1 SGHNT and CDR2 YYREEE (reference sequence). The CDR3 coding sequence is TGTGCCAGCAGCCCACAACAGGCTAGCGGGAGTTCGTACGAGCAGTACTTC. This codes for CASSPQQASGSSYEQYF.

Note on this clone: This may be a read error, as it is one base from a much larger clone. Other DNA sequences from this sample encode an identical CDR3 as well. The chain recombines TRBV11-2 with TRBJ1-1; no firm D call. Per germline, CDR1 SGHAT and CDR2 FQNNGV. The CDR3 loop spans 13 amino acids. The V end was cut by 5 bases, the J end by 3 bases, with 10 bases between. The CDR3 region has the DNA TGTGCCAGCAGCCCGCAGAGGGACACTGAAGCTTTCTTT. Protein product: CASSPQRDTEAFF.

The chain couples TRBV19 to TRBJ2-3, with D unclear. Germline CDR1 reads LNHDA; CDR2 reads SQIVND (reference sequence). Trimming cost V 7 bases and J 5 bases, with 19 bases left between them. The CDR3 spans 15 residues. As DNA, the CDR3 is TGTGCCAGTACGGATAGCCGTAACTTCGAAGATACGCAGTATTTT. Its translation: CASTDSRNFEDTQYF.

The V and J genes are TRBV25-1 and TRBJ2-7; perhaps TRBD1 as D (5 bases). V lost 5 bases and J 2 bases, leaving 10 bases between the germline ends. Per germline, CDR1 MGHDK and CDR2 SYGVNS. The CDR3 loop spans 13 amino acids. CDR3 amino acids: CASSSTAPYEQYF. For the CDR3, the DNA is TGTGCCAGCAGTTCGACAGCACCCTACGAGCAGTACTTC.

The chain carries TRBV29-1 and TRBJ2-7; D ambiguous. In germline, CDR1 is SQVTM, CDR2 ANQGSEA. The CDR3 extends over 13 amino acids. V shed 3 bases and J shed 0 bases, with 9 bases lying between them. The CDR3 region is CSVDGRSSYEQYF. The CDR3, as DNA: TGCAGCGTTGACGGCCGGAGCTCCTACGAGCAGTACTTC.

V and J are TRBV2 and TRBJ2-1; a weak D match, TRBD2 (6 bases). Trimming stripped 7 bases from V and 5 bases from J, with 15 bases between. Per germline, CDR1 SNHLY and CDR2 FYNNEI. CDR3 size: 14 residues. CDR3 protein: CASTAREANNEQFF. CDR3 DNA sequence: TGTGCCAGCACTGCGCGGGAAGCGAACAATGAGCAGTTCTTC.

This chain links TRBV9 with TRBJ2-7; D possibly corresponds to TRBD1 (6 bases). V was shortened by 3 bases and J by 2 bases, with 9 bases between the two germline ends. Germline V gene sequence: CDR1 SGDLS, CDR2 YYNGEE. The CDR3 is made up of 13 amino acids. CDR3 bases: TGTGCCAGCAGCGGGACAGAGGCCTACGAGCAGTACTTC. Translated, it gives CASSGTEAYEQYF.

The V and J genes are TRBV28 and TRBJ2-2, with 10 nucleotides matching TRBD2. Germline CDR1 and CDR2: MDHEN and SYDVKM. Trimming took 1 base from V and 1 from J; bases not matched to a gene: 3. The CDR3 is 17 residues long. The CDR3: CASSLLASGGNTGELFF. The CDR3 nucleotides read TGTGCCAGCAGTTTATTAGCTAGCGGGGGGAACACCGGGGAGCTGTTTTTT.

The J gene is TRBJ2-7, the V gene TRBV9; no clear D gene. CDR1 is SGDLS and CDR2 is YYNGEE in the germline V gene. The CDR3 contains 14 residues. The V gene lost 0 bases and the J gene lost 6 bases, with 13 bases spanning the gap. The chain's CDR3 is CASSVGTTPAEQYF. As DNA, the CDR3 is TGTGCCAGCAGCGTAGGTACTACCCCCGCCGAGCAGTACTTC.

The chain joins TRBV4-1 to TRBJ2-7; 7 bases align to TRBD2. The trim removed 4 bases at V and 12 bases at J, leaving 12 bases unmatched. The CDR3 covers 13 residues. Germline CDR1 MGHRA, CDR2 YSYEKL. The CDR3 nucleotides read TGCGCCAGCAGCCCTGACTCCCCGGGACTAATGTACTTC. Amino acids: CASSPDSPGLMYF.

The chain is built from TRBV28 and TRBJ2-3; 9 bases are a match to TRBD2. V shed 7 bases, J shed 5 bases, and the junction held 7 bases outside the gene matches. The CDR3 runs to 14 residues. CDR1 is MDHEN, CDR2 SYDVKM, per germline. CDR3: CASTRAGGVDTQYF. DNA of the CDR3: TGTGCCAGCACGAGAGCGGGAGGTGTAGATACGCAGTATTTT.

The chain is built from TRBV7-9 and TRBJ1-2; unclear D gene. The germline V gene encodes CDR1 SEHNR and CDR2 FQNEAQ (reference sequence). The CDR3 sequence is 16 residues long. V was shortened by 5 bases and J by 5 bases, with 21 bases between the two germline ends. The CDR3 protein is CASSSRTQPLGYGYTF. CDR3 coding DNA: TGTGCCAGCAGCAGTAGGACCCAACCTTTGGGGTATGGCTACACCTTC.

The chain uses TRBV28 and TRBJ2-1; D possibly matches TRBD1 or TRBD2 (6 bases each). The CDR3 covers 15 residues. The V end was cut by 9 bases, the J end by 2 bases, with 17 bases between. CDR1 and CDR2 from the germline V gene are MDHEN and SYDVKM. This CDR3 is CASYVGGATYNEQFF. As DNA, the CDR3 is TGTGCCAGTTACGTCGGGGGCGCGACCTACAATGAGCAGTTCTTC.

In this sample, this clone turned up many times. V gene TRBV9 combines with J gene TRBJ2-3; no definite D call. V lost 1 base to trimming and J lost 4 bases, with 7 bases between them. This CDR3 contains 13 residues. The V gene's germline CDR1 is SGDLS and CDR2 YYNGEE. The CDR3 loop is CASSVKWPDTQYF. The CDR3 DNA reads TGTGCCAGCAGCGTAAAATGGCCAGATACGCAGTATTTT.

This clone was seen a few times. CDR3 nucleotides: TGTGCCAGCACTCGACAGGGGGCGAATTACGAGCAGTACTTC. Encoded protein: CASTRQGANYEQYF. This chain links TRBV2 with TRBJ2-7; 10 bases are shared with TRBD1. V dropped 7 bases and J dropped 4; count of bases not matched to a gene: 7. Germline-derived CDR1 and CDR2 are SNHLY and FYNNEI. The CDR3 has 14 residues.

This chain connects TRBV19 to TRBJ2-7; 7 nucleotides line up with TRBD2. The trim removed 3 bases at V and 3 bases at J, leaving 8 bases unmatched. The CDR3 consists of 15 residues. Germline V gene sequence: CDR1 LNHDA, CDR2 SQIVND (reference sequence). The CDR3 DNA follows: TGTGCCAGTAGTATTAGAGGCGGGAGATTCTACGAGCAGTACTTC. Protein product: CASSIRGGRFYEQYF.

This chain uses TRBV9 with TRBJ2-1, with TRBD2 matching 11 bases. Per germline, CDR1 SGDLS and CDR2 YYNGEE. V gave up 2 bases and J gave up 6 bases; unmatched junction bases: 7. This CDR3 comprises 16 residues. The CDR3 sequence: CASSVSGTSGANEQFF. The CDR3 DNA reads as TGTGCCAGCAGCGTTTCCGGGACTAGCGGCGCCAATGAGCAGTTCTTC.

V is TRBV18 and J is TRBJ1-3, with D possibly being TRBD1 (5 bases). Trimming cost V 3 bases and J 2 bases, with 14 bases left between them. The germline V gene has CDR1 KGHSH and CDR2 LQKENI. The CDR3 has 16 residues. The CDR3 coding sequence is TGTGCCAGCTCACCGGCCCTGGACATCCCTGGAAACACCATATATTTT. Translation: CASSPALDIPGNTIYF. Variable domain in full (rest from reference TRBV18 and TRBJ1-3): NAGVMQNPRHLVRRRGQEARLRCSPMKGHSHVYWYRQLPEEGLKFMVYLQKENIIDESGMPKERFSAEFPKEGPSILRIQQVVRGDSAAYFCASSPALDIPGNTIYFGEGSWLTVV.

The chain links TRBV6-5 to TRBJ1-3, with D hard to call. CDR3 size: 11 residues. Trimming stripped 8 bases from V and 5 bases from J, with 7 bases between. Looked up from germline, CDR1 is MNHEY and CDR2 is SVGAGI. The CDR3 DNA reads TGTGCCAGCCAGAGAAGAAACACCATATATTTT. As protein: CASQRRNTIYF.

J is TRBJ2-5 and V is TRBV19, with 11 bases lining up with TRBD2. The germline V gene has CDR1 LNHDA and CDR2 SQIVND (reference sequence). The CDR3 consists of 14 residues. V gave up 2 bases and J gave up 7 bases; unmatched junction bases: 3. This CDR3 is CASSITSGSGTQYF. The CDR3 DNA sequence: TGTGCCAGTAGTATAACTAGCGGGAGTGGGACCCAGTACTTC.

This clone was seen once. This chain uses TRBV29-1 with TRBJ1-1, with TRBD1 matching 8 bases. The germline CDR1 and CDR2 sequences are SQVTM and ANQGSEA. The CDR3 has 14 amino acids. After removal of 5 bases from V and 4 bases from J, the junction contained 9 bases not matched to a gene. The DNA for the CDR3 is TGCAGCGTTAACAGGGGGTCTGGGTTCACTGAAGCTTTCTTT. It yields the protein CSVNRGSGFTEAFF.

The CDR3 nucleotides read TGTGCCAGCAATCAGGGTCTCGAACTGTTTTTT. It is translated as CASNQGLELFF. The V gene is TRBV25-1, the J gene TRBJ1-4, with a weak D call TRBD1 (5 bases). The CDR3 is 11 amino acids. Germline V gene sequence: CDR1 MGHDK, CDR2 SYGVNS. The V end was cut by 7 bases, the J end by 12 bases, with 12 bases between.

The V call is TRBV5-1, the J call TRBJ2-7; 12 nucleotides match TRBD2. Per germline, CDR1 SGHRS and CDR2 YFSETQ. The ends lost 4 bases at V and 5 bases at J; junction bases unmatched: 7. The CDR3 extends over 15 amino acids. CDR3 coding DNA: TGCGCCAGCAGCCAACTAGCGGGAGGTATCGACGAGCAGTACTTC. Translation gives CASSQLAGGIDEQYF.

V is TRBV18 and J is TRBJ1-1, with TRBD1 identical over 8 bases. There are 14 residues in the CDR3. V lost 4 bases, J lost 1 base, and 2 bases stayed unmatched. Germline values: CDR1 KGHSH, CDR2 LQKENI. The CDR3 nucleotides are TGTGCCAGCTCACTCGACAGGGGGAACACTGAAGCTTTCTTT. Translated, it gives CASSLDRGNTEAFF.

This clone was seen only a few times. The chain has TRBV6-5 and TRBJ2-1; D gene uncertain. CDR3 length: 11 amino acids. V lost 6 bases, J lost 10 bases, and 10 bases lay in between. Germline CDR1 MNHEY, CDR2 SVGAGI. The CDR3 region has the DNA TGTGCCAGCAGCTCCATGGCGGAGCAGTTCTTC. This encodes CASSSMAEQFF.